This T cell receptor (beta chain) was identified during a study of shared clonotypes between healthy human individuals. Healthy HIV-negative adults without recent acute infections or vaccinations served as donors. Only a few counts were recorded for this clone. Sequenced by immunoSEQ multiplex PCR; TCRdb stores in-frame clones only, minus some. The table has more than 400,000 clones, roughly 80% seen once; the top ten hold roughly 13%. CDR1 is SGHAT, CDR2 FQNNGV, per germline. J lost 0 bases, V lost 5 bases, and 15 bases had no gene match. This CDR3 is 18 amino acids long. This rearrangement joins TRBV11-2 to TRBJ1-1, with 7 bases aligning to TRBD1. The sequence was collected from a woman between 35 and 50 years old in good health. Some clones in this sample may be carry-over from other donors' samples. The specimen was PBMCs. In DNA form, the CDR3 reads TGTGCCAGCAGCCCACCAGTAGTCGGACAGGTGATGAACACTGAAGCTTTCTTT. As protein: CASSPPVVGQVMNTEAFF.